This paragraph reports one TCR beta chain. Its specificity is unknown. This specimen belongs to a study of T cell responses to AZD1222 COVID-19 vaccine. Study information: Some second doses came at about 4 weeks and others at about 12 weeks; these were pooled.

The method was immunoSEQ multiplex PCR; TCRdb's version includes in-frame clones alone and lacks a portion of them. The data show some 120,000 clones, 90% seen once. Study results and limitations: All repertoire sampling was performed exclusively after the peak T cell response.

CDR3 size: 16 residues. Trimming took 4 bases from V and 2 from J; bases not matched to a gene: 11. The germline CDR1 and CDR2 sequences are LGHDT and YNNKEL (reference sequence). The source material was peripheral blood, sampled on day 0 of AZD1222 vaccination. This sequence joins TRBV3-1 (or the pseudogene TRBV3-2) and TRBJ2-7; 7 positions match TRBD2. The sequence came from an adult in good health. As DNA, the CDR3 is TGTGCCAGCAGCCCCCTCACCGGGCGGGGGACCTACGAGCAGTACTTC. Its protein is CASSPLTGRGTYEQYF.